Shown below are 13 T cell receptor beta chains from a single sample sequenced in a study of blood T cell repertoires in COVID-19. TCRdb keeps only in-frame clones here, not all; method: immunoSEQ multiplex PCR. This sample yields roughly 260,000 clones, of which approximately 89% are seen a single time; 2% to 2.5% belongs to the top ten. Sequenced material: peripheral blood. These TCRs come from a woman in her forties or fifties with acute or convalescent COVID-19.

The CDR3 region is CASSQARGRSGNTIYF. The CDR3, as DNA: TGCGCCAGCAGCCAAGCCAGGGGGCGATCTGGAAACACCATATATTTT. The chain has TRBV4-3 and TRBJ1-3; 8 bases line up with TRBD1. Germline CDR1 LGHNA, CDR2 YSLEER. V lost 1 base and J lost 1; bases outside the gene matches: 3. CDR3 length: 16 amino acids.

CDR3 nucleotides: TGCGCCAGCAGCCAGGCGACTGGTCGGGGTAACATTCAGTACTTC. This translates into CASSQATGRGNIQYF. The chain couples TRBV4-1 to TRBJ2-4, with a weak D call TRBD2 (5 bases). The CDR3 is made up of 15 amino acids. Trimming stripped 3 bases from V and 7 bases from J, with 16 bases between. From germline, CDR1 is MGHRA and CDR2 YSYEKL.

This chain links TRBV3-1 (or the pseudogene TRBV3-2) with TRBJ1-4; D is unresolved. V was trimmed by 4 bases and J by 14 bases, leaving 17 bases between them. The CDR3 is made up of 13 amino acids. Germline V gene data show CDR1 as LGHDT and CDR2 as YNNKEL (reference sequence). The CDR3 protein is CASSPGPTGRLFF. CDR3 nucleotide sequence: TGTGCCAGCAGCCCTGGGCCCACGGGGAGGCTGTTTTTT.

V is TRBV10-3 and J is TRBJ2-6; TRBD1 matches at 8 bases. The CDR3 sequence is 14 residues long. Germline CDR1 reads ENHRY; CDR2 reads SYGVKD. Trimming at V came to 10 bases and at J to 0 bases, leaving 2 bases not matched to a gene. Here the CDR3 DNA reads TGTGCCACCGGGACAGGCTCTGGGGCCAACGTCCTGACTTTC. Its protein product is CATGTGSGANVLTF.

The chain links TRBV4-2 to TRBJ2-5, with 12 positions matching TRBD1. The ends lost 1 base at V and 6 bases at J; junction bases unmatched: 6. The CDR3 length is 16 residues. From germline, CDR1 is LGHNA and CDR2 YNFKEQ. CDR3 bases: TGTGCCAGCAGCCAAGGAGGGACAGGGGGCAGGAAGACCCAGTACTTC. Translation: CASSQGGTGGRKTQYF.

This sequence joins TRBV19 and TRBJ2-3; possibly TRBD2 for D (5 bases). V was pared by 1 base and J by 1 base, with 9 bases between. The germline CDR1 and CDR2 sequences are LNHDA and SQIVND (reference sequence). CDR3 size: 15 residues. The CDR3 DNA reads as TGTGCCAGTAGTATAGTCCGGGGTGGCACAGATACGCAGTATTTT. This gives the protein CASSIVRGGTDTQYF. The complete variable domain, with remaining parts taken from reference TRBV19 and TRBJ2-3, reads DGGITQSPKYLFRKEGQNVTLSCEQNLNHDAMYWYRQDPGQGLRLIYYSQIVNDFQKGDIAEGYSVSREKKESFPLTVTSAQKNPTAFYLCASSIVRGGTDTQYFGPGTRLTVL.

CDR3 sequence: CASSLAANTEAFF. The CDR3, as DNA: TGTGCCAGCAGCTTAGCAGCGAACACTGAAGCTTTCTTT. The rearrangement links TRBV7-9 to TRBJ1-1; no clear D. Germline values: CDR1 SEHNR, CDR2 FQNEAQ (reference sequence). The CDR3 covers 13 residues. Trimming took off 0 bases at V and 1 base at J, with 3 bases between the two ends. Full variable domain (remainder filled in from reference TRBV7-9 and TRBJ1-1): DTGVSQNPRHKITKRGQNVTFRCDPISEHNRLYWYRQTLGQGPEFLTYFQNEAQLEKSRLLSDRFSAERPKGSFSTLEIQRTEQGDSAMYLCASSLAANTEAFFGQGTRLTVV.

The chain recombines TRBV7-2 with TRBJ2-7; 7 bases are a match to TRBD1. The V gene's germline CDR1 is SGHTA and CDR2 FQGNSA. The J segment lost 2 bases and the V segment lost 5 bases, leaving 3 bases of the junction unmatched. The CDR3 is 13 residues long. The CDR3 here is CASSLGTAYEQYF. Here the CDR3 DNA reads TGTGCCAGCAGCCTAGGGACAGCCTACGAGCAGTACTTC.

This chain uses TRBV7-2 with TRBJ2-7, with D possibly TRBD2 on 5 matching bases. Deletions cut 3 bases from V and 7 bases from J, with 16 bases between. The CDR3 loop spans 14 amino acids. Germline values: CDR1 SGHTA, CDR2 FQGNSA. In nucleotides, the CDR3 is TGTGCCAGCAGCTTTCGCGGACTCTCCGATGAGCAGTACTTC. This gives the protein CASSFRGLSDEQYF.

This clone appeared a single time. The genes are TRBV20-1 and TRBJ2-3; 12 bases match TRBD2. V was pared by 3 bases and J by 14 bases, with 15 bases of the junction left unmatched. Germline loops: CDR1 DFQATT, CDR2 SNEGSKA (reference sequence). CDR3 length: 15 amino acids. CDR3 nucleotides: TGCAGTGCTAGTCCCCACCCTAGCGGGAGGGCCTTGTCGTATTTT. This gives the protein CSASPHPSGRALSYF.

The chain recombines TRBV18 with TRBJ2-7; no clear D gene. The germline V gene has CDR1 KGHSH and CDR2 LQKENI. V was cut by 0 bases and J by 5 bases, with 8 bases left in between. The CDR3 runs to 13 residues. The CDR3 coding sequence is TGTGCCAGCTCACCACCGGTACTCCACGAGCAGTACTTC. It translates to CASSPPVLHEQYF.

This clone was observed once. The chain combines TRBV9 with TRBJ2-1; D gene ambiguous. The CDR3 is made up of 14 amino acids. The germline V gene has CDR1 SGDLS and CDR2 YYNGEE. The ends were cut back, 0 bases at V and 0 bases at J, with 4 bases in the middle. CDR3 sequence (DNA): TGTGCCAGCAGCGTAGCAGACTCCTACAATGAGCAGTTCTTC. It codes for CASSVADSYNEQFF.

This chain links TRBV28 with TRBJ1-5, with D possibly TRBD1 on 6 matching bases. This CDR3 is 15 amino acids long. With 5 bases removed from V and 3 bases from J, the gap between germline ends came to 14 bases. Germline-derived CDR1 and CDR2 are MDHEN and SYDVKM. The CDR3 bases are TGTGCCAGCAGTATACAGGGTTTCAACAATCAGCCCCAGCATTTT. It is translated as CASSIQGFNNQPQHF.